These 14 T cell receptor beta chains originate from one sample sequenced in a study of control samples from healthy donors and cancer patients. Assay: immunoSEQ multiplex PCR; the TCRdb copy retains only in-frame clones and omits some. The sample yields some 150,000 clones, about 94% seen once. The specimen sequenced was blood. These receptors came from a man aged 40-49 years in good health.

The chain has TRBV13 and TRBJ1-2; D gene unclear. V lost 0 bases and J lost 1, with 9 bases in between. This CDR3 contains 15 residues. From germline, CDR1 is PRHDT and CDR2 FYEKMQ (reference sequence). CDR3 region: CASSLGSVGNYGYTF. CDR3 bases: TGTGCCAGCAGCTTAGGTTCAGTAGGTAACTATGGCTACACCTTC.

CDR3 coding DNA: TGTGCCAGCAGTTCCTTCTACAGGGTGGGCAATCAGCCCCAGCATTTT. It is translated as CASSSFYRVGNQPQHF. V gene TRBV6-2 or TRBV6-3 combines with J gene TRBJ1-5; D is perhaps TRBD1 (6 bases). The V and J ends lost 4 bases and 2 bases respectively, with 15 bases between them. CDR3 length: 16 residues. The germline CDR1 and CDR2 sequences are MNHEY and SVGEGT.

The chain uses TRBV6-2 or TRBV6-3 and TRBJ1-2, with D possibly being TRBD1 (5 bases). CDR1 is MNHEY, CDR2 SVGEGT, per germline. CDR3 length equals 13 residues. Between the trimmed V and J ends, which lost 0 bases and 6 bases, there was a span of 8 bases. As DNA, the CDR3 is TGTGCCAGCAGTTACTCAACGGGGGATGGCTACACCTTC. This sequence encodes CASSYSTGDGYTF.

This rearrangement joins TRBV19 to TRBJ1-1; tentative D call: TRBD1 (5 bases). The CDR3 runs 12 residues. CDR1 LNHDA and CDR2 SQIVND come from the germline V gene (reference sequence). V lost 8 bases and J lost 1, with 8 bases in between. The CDR3 loop reads CASGDRNTEAFF. DNA of the CDR3: TGTGCCAGTGGTGACAGGAACACTGAAGCTTTCTTT.

The chain recombines TRBV2 with TRBJ1-4; D possibly corresponds to TRBD1 (5 bases). The V gene lost 3 bases and the J gene lost 8 bases, with 10 bases spanning the gap. The CDR3 contains 13 residues. In germline, CDR1 is SNHLY, CDR2 FYNNEI. The CDR3 DNA reads as TGTGCCAGCAGTGAGGGGGAATTCGAAAAACTGTTTTTT. Its translation: CASSEGEFEKLFF.

This chain links TRBV5-1 with TRBJ1-5, with 8 nucleotides matching TRBD1. The V and J ends lost 4 bases and 5 bases, in that order; junction bases with no gene match: 8. The CDR3 length is 15 residues. The germline gives CDR1 SGHRS, CDR2 YFSETQ. For the CDR3, the DNA is TGCGCCAGCAGCCCTGCAGGGGGCCCGTATCAGCCCCAGCATTTT. Protein product: CASSPAGGPYQPQHF.

J is TRBJ2-1 and V is TRBV2, with D perhaps TRBD1 (5 bases). Per the germline V gene, CDR1 is SNHLY and CDR2 is FYNNEI. Trimming pared 0 bases from V and 4 bases from J, leaving 10 bases between. This CDR3 spans 15 amino acids. The CDR3 DNA reads as TGTGCCAGCAGTGAAGCGCGACAGAGATACAATGAGCAGTTCTTC. As protein: CASSEARQRYNEQFF. The entire variable domain, with the rest obtained from reference TRBV2 and TRBJ2-1, is as follows: EPEVTQTPSHQVTQMGQEVILRCVPISNHLYFYWYRQILGQKVEFLVSFYNNEISEKSEIFDDQFSVERPDGSNFTLKIRSTKLEDSAMYFCASSEARQRYNEQFFGPGTRLTVL.

The chain couples TRBV27 to TRBJ1-6, with 10 bases that match TRBD1. Losses at the gene ends were 4 bases for V and 5 bases for J; bases not matched to a gene: 2. The CDR3 is 15 residues long. CDR1 and CDR2 (germline): MNHEY, SMNVEV (reference sequence). This CDR3 is CASSSGTGDNSPLHF. CDR3 nucleotides: TGTGCCAGCAGTTCCGGGACAGGGGATAATTCACCCCTCCACTTT.

This chain uses TRBV7-2 with TRBJ1-4, with D unclear. Trimming removed 2 bases from V and 0 bases from J, with 10 bases in between. CDR1 is SGHTA, CDR2 FQGNSA, per germline. This CDR3 is built from 16 residues. CDR3 sequence: CASSLSGYSTNEKLFF. DNA of the CDR3: TGTGCCAGCAGCTTATCCGGGTATTCAACTAATGAAAAACTGTTTTTT.

The genes are TRBV28 and TRBJ1-4; maybe TRBD1 (5 bases). This CDR3 spans 16 amino acids. Looked up from germline, CDR1 is MDHEN and CDR2 is SYDVKM. With 6 bases removed from V and 5 bases from J, the gap between germline ends came to 19 bases. The chain's CDR3 is CASSPRRWDGNEKLFF. CDR3 nucleotides: TGTGCCAGCAGCCCCCGAAGGTGGGACGGAAATGAAAAACTGTTTTTT.

The table lists this clone with a count of one. The chain employs TRBV19 and TRBJ1-4; 9 bases are shared with TRBD1. V was clipped by 7 bases and J by 8 bases; unmatched bases: 11. The CDR3 loop spans 15 amino acids. From germline, CDR1 is LNHDA and CDR2 SQIVND (reference sequence). CDR3 bases: TGTGCCAGTAAGCCGGGACAGGGTATAGGAGAAAAACTGTTTTTT. Amino acid sequence: CASKPGQGIGEKLFF.

The genes are TRBV29-1 and TRBJ1-1; 7 bases agree with TRBD1. The CDR3 consists of 13 residues. Germline loops: CDR1 SQVTM, CDR2 ANQGSEA. V lost 7 bases to trimming and J lost 0 bases; unmatched junction nucleotides: 5. The CDR3 DNA reads TGCAGCGCCCGGGACAGTATGAACACTGAAGCTTTCTTT. This gives the protein CSARDSMNTEAFF.

The gene calls are TRBV4-1 and TRBJ1-1; D is unresolved. Germline V gene sequence: CDR1 MGHRA, CDR2 YSYEKL. This CDR3 spans 15 amino acids. Trimming shortened V by 1 base and J by 0 bases, and 9 bases separated the two germline ends. CDR3 nucleotides: TGCGCCAGCAGCCAAGTGGCGAGTATGAACACTGAAGCTTTCTTT. Its translation: CASSQVASMNTEAFF.

The chain combines TRBV13 with TRBJ1-1, with D tentatively TRBD1 (6 bases). The CDR3 sequence is 16 residues long. The germline V gene has CDR1 PRHDT and CDR2 FYEKMQ (reference sequence). Trimming pared 0 bases from V and 1 base from J, leaving 12 bases between. The CDR3 loop reads CASSLGGGGTNTEAFF. The DNA for the CDR3 is TGTGCCAGCAGCTTAGGCGGGGGGGGCACGAACACTGAAGCTTTCTTT.